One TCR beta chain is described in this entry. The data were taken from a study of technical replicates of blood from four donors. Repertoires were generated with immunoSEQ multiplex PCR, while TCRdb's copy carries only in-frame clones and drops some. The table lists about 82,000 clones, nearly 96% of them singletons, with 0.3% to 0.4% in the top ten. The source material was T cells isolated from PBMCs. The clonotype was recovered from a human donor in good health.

The CDR3 reads CASSHDIAGDEQYF. The CDR3 bases are TGTGCCAGCAGTCACGATATAGCGGGAGACGAGCAGTACTTC. The V call is TRBV6-6, the J call TRBJ2-7, with 9 nucleotides matching TRBD2. V lost 5 bases and J lost 5; bases outside the gene matches: 7. The germline V gene has CDR1 MNHNY and CDR2 SVGAGI (reference sequence). This CDR3 has 14 amino acids.